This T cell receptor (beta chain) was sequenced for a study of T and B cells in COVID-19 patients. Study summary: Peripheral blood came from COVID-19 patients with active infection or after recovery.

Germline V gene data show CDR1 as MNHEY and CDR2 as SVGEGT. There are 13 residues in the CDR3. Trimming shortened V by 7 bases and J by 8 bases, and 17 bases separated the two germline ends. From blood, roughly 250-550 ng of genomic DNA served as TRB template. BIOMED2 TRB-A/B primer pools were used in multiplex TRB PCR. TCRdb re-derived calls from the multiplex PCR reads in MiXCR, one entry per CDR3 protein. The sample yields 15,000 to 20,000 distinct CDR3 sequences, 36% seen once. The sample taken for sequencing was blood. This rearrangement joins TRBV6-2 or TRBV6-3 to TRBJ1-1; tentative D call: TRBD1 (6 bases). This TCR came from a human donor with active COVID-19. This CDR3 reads CASNPYRVGEAFF. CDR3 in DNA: TGTGCCAGCAACCCCTACAGGGTTGGCGAAGCTTTCTTT.